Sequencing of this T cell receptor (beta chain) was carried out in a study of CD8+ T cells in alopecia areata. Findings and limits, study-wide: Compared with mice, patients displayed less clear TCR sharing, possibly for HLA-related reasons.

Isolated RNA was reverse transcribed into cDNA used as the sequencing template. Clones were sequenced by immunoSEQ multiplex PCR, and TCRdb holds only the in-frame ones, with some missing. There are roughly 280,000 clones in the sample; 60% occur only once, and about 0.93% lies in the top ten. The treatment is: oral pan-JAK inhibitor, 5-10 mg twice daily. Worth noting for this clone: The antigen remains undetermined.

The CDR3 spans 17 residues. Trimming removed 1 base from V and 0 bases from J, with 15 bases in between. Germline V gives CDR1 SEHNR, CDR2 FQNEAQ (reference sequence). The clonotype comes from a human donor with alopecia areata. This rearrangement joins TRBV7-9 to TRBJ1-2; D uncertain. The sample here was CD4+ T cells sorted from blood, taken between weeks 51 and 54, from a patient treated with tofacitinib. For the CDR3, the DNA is TGTGCCAGCAGCTTAGATGGCGCACAGAGCACTAACTATGGCTACACCTTC. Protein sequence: CASSLDGAQSTNYGYTF.